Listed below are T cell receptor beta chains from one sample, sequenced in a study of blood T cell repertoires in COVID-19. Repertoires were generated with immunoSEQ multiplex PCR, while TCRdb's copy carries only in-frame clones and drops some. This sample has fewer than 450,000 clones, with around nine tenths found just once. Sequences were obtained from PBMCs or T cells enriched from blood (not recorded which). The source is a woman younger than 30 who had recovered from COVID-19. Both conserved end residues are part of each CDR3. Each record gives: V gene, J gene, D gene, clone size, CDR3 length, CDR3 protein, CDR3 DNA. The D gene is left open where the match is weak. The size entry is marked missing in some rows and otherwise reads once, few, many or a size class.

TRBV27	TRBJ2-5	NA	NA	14	CASSLAGLQETQYF	TGTGCCAGCAGCCTGGCAGGACTCCAAGAGACCCAGTACTTC
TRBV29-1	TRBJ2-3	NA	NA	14	CSVLRLPGTDTQYF	TGCAGCGTACTGCGCCTCCCTGGCACAGATACGCAGTATTTT
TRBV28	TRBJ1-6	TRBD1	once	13	CASLDRVNSPLHF	TGTGCCAGCTTGGACAGGGTGAATTCACCCCTCCACTTT
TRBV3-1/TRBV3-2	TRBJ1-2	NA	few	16	CASSQRTDRSNYGYTF	TGTGCCAGCAGCCAAAGAACCGACAGATCTAACTATGGCTACACCTTC
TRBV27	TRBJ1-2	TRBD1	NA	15	CASLSWTGGRYGYTF	TGTGCCAGCCTCTCGTGGACAGGGGGCAGGTATGGCTACACCTTC
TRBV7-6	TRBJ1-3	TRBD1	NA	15	CASSAGQGAGNTIYF	TGTGCCAGCAGCGCGGGACAGGGGGCCGGAAACACCATATATTTT
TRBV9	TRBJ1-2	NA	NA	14	CASSPRPGNYGYTF	TGTGCCAGCAGCCCCCGTCCCGGGAACTATGGCTACACCTTC
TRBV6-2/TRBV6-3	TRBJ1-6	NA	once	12	CASSPMNSPLHF	TGTGCCAGCAGTCCCATGAATTCACCCCTCCACTTT
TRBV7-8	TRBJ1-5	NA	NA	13	CASSLDRNQPQHF	TGTGCCAGCAGCTTAGACAGGAATCAGCCCCAGCATTTT
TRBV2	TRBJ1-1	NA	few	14	CASKRGGAPTEAFF	TGTGCCAGCAAGAGGGGGGGCGCACCCACTGAAGCTTTCTTT
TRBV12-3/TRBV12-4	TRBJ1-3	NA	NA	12	CASTIPRGTIYF	TGTGCCAGCACCATTCCACGGGGCACCATATATTTT
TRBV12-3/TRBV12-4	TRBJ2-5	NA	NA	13	CASSFSQAETQYF	TGTGCCAGCAGTTTTAGTCAGGCAGAGACCCAGTACTTC
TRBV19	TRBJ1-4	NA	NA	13	CASTRATNEKLFF	TGTGCCAGTACCCGGGCAACTAATGAAAAACTGTTTTTT
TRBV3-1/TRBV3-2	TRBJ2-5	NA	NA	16	CASSQVRRLGGETQYF	TGTGCCAGCAGCCAAGTTCGCAGGCTGGGTGGAGAGACCCAGTACTTC
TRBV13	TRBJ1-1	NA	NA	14	CASSFSSRGTEAFF	TGTGCCAGCAGCTTTAGCAGTCGGGGAACTGAAGCTTTCTTT
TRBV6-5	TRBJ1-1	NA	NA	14	CASSPDSLNTEAFF	TGTGCCAGCAGCCCGGACAGCTTGAACACTGAAGCTTTCTTT
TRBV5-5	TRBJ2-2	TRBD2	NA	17	CASSPGGYGSNTGELFF	TGTGCCAGCAGCCCGGGGGGGTACGGATCGAACACCGGGGAGCTGTTTTTT
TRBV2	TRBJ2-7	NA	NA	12	CASSRGLGEQYF	TGTGCCAGCAGTCGAGGGCTGGGCGAGCAGTACTTC
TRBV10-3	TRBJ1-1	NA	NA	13	CALQTDTNTEAFF	TGTGCCCTTCAAACTGATACCAACACTGAAGCTTTCTTT
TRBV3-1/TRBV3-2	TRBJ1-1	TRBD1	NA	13	CASSQGQGGKAFF	TGTGCCAGCAGCCAAGGACAGGGGGGCAAAGCTTTCTTT